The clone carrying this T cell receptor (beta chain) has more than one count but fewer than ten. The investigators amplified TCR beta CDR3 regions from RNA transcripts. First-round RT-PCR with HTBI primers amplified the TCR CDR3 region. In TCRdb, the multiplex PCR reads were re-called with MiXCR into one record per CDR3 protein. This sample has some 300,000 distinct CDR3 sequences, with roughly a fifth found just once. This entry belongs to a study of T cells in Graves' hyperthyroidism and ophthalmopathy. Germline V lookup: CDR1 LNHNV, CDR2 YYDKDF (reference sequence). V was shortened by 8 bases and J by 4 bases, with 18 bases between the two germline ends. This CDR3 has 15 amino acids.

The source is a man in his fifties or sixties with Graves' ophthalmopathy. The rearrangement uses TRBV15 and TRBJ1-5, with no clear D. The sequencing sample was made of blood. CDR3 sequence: CATAPDHAGNQPQHF. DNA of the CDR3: TGTGCCACCGCTCCGGACCACGCCGGGAATCAGCCCCAGCATTTT.